This entry concerns a single TCR beta chain. V was trimmed by 9 bases and J by 4 bases, leaving 12 bases between them. The CDR3 runs to 12 residues. CDR1 is LNHDA, CDR2 SQIVND, per germline (reference sequence). Per the original data handling: Reference gene primer amplification in the assay estimated nucleated cell counts. Repertoires were generated with immunoSEQ multiplex PCR, while TCRdb's copy carries only in-frame clones and drops some. The DNA gave D and trimming, while V, J and clone size come from that table. The table records approximately 190,000 clones, more than 75% of them present only once. The sample originates from a study of blood T cell repertoires in COVID-19. Background on the study: PBMCs, B-cell-depleted T cells, or T cells provided the cDNA or gDNA that made up the material.

The source of this sequence is a man aged 40-50 years with active or convalescent COVID-19. Material: peripheral blood. This sequence joins TRBV19 and TRBJ1-2; no firm D call. The CDR3 sequence: CASREPPYGYTF. CDR3 nucleotides: TGTGCCAGCCGGGAGCCTCCCTATGGCTACACCTTC.